A selection of T cell receptor beta chains follows, all from one sample in a study of neoadjuvant anti-PD-1 for oral cavity cancer. Assay used: immunoSEQ multiplex PCR; TCRdb lists only in-frame clones, some missing. This sample has about 14,000 clones, with around 72% found just once. The source material was PBMCs, sampled after nivolumab (anti-PD-1) treatment. These receptors were taken from a person between 40 and 80 years old with oral cavity squamous cell carcinoma. CDR3s include the opening cysteine and the closing phenylalanine or tryptophan. A D gene is named only where the DNA matches it firmly. Expanded clones are given a class, and other clones once, few, many or no size at all.

j_gene: TRBJ1-1; abundance: once; d_gene: TRBD1; v_gene: TRBV29-1; CDR3nt: TGCAGCGGCAGTACAGGGGGCGCGGTGGCTTTCTTT; CDR3aa: CSGSTGGAVAFF
j_gene: TRBJ2-3; abundance: -; d_gene: -; v_gene: TRBV29-1; CDR3nt: TGCAGCGTTGACTGGCGTCCGCAGTATTTT; CDR3aa: CSVDWRPQYF
j_gene: TRBJ2-1; abundance: -; d_gene: TRBD2; v_gene: TRBV6-5; CDR3nt: TGTGCCAGCACTAAAGCGGGAGGGTACAATGAGCAGTTCTTC; CDR3aa: CASTKAGGYNEQFF
j_gene: TRBJ2-7; abundance: once; d_gene: -; v_gene: TRBV7-2; CDR3nt: TGTGCCAGCAGCTTTCCTCCTCACAGGCGACCGAAGCCCTACGAGCAGTACTTC; CDR3aa: CASSFPPHRRPKPYEQYF
j_gene: TRBJ2-4; abundance: -; d_gene: -; v_gene: TRBV2; CDR3nt: TGTGCCAGCAGTGAAGCCCCAAACATTCAGTACTTC; CDR3aa: CASSEAPNIQYF
j_gene: TRBJ2-7; abundance: -; d_gene: -; v_gene: TRBV30; CDR3nt: TGTGCCTGGGAACGGGGAGACTACGAGCAGTACTTC; CDR3aa: CAWERGDYEQYF
j_gene: TRBJ2-1; abundance: -; d_gene: -; v_gene: TRBV5-1; CDR3nt: TGCGCCAGCAGCTTGTCAACAAGCTCCTACAATGAGCAGTTCTTC; CDR3aa: CASSLSTSSYNEQFF
j_gene: TRBJ2-5; abundance: -; d_gene: -; v_gene: TRBV7-9; CDR3nt: TGTGCCAGCAGCTTAGGGGGGGCCGCGGAGACCCAGTACTTC; CDR3aa: CASSLGGAAETQYF
j_gene: TRBJ2-1; abundance: -; d_gene: TRBD2; v_gene: TRBV27; CDR3nt: TGTGCCAGCAGGGGGGGGAGGAACTACAATGAGCAGTTCTTC; CDR3aa: CASRGGRNYNEQFF
j_gene: TRBJ2-7; abundance: -; d_gene: TRBD2; v_gene: TRBV11-2; CDR3nt: TGTGCCAGCTCTTCGAAGCGGGACTTCAGCGAGCAGTACTTC; CDR3aa: CASSSKRDFSEQYF
j_gene: TRBJ1-1; abundance: -; d_gene: -; v_gene: TRBV2; CDR3nt: TGTGCCAGCAGGGATATGGAATACACTGAAGCTTTCTTT; CDR3aa: CASRDMEYTEAFF
j_gene: TRBJ2-7; abundance: -; d_gene: -; v_gene: TRBV19; CDR3nt: TGTGCCACCTATTCCCAACCGGGGGCGGATGTGCAGTACTTC; CDR3aa: CATYSQPGADVQYF
j_gene: TRBJ2-1; abundance: -; d_gene: -; v_gene: TRBV10-3; CDR3nt: TGTGCCATCAGTGAGGGGGGGCGTGCACCTCTCTTC; CDR3aa: CAISEGGRAPLF
j_gene: TRBJ2-1; abundance: -; d_gene: TRBD2; v_gene: TRBV27; CDR3nt: TGTGCCAGCCGTGGAGCCGGGACTAGCGGGATGAGGCAGTTCTTC; CDR3aa: CASRGAGTSGMRQFF
j_gene: TRBJ2-7; abundance: -; d_gene: -; v_gene: TRBV10-2; CDR3nt: TGCGCCAGTAAGGTAGCTGCAAGTGGGCCCTACGAGCAGTACTTC; CDR3aa: CASKVAASGPYEQYF
j_gene: TRBJ2-7; abundance: once; d_gene: TRBD1; v_gene: TRBV9; CDR3nt: TGTGCCAGCAGCTCCTCTCGGGGACAGGGTTCCGAGCAGTACTTC; CDR3aa: CASSSSRGQGSEQYF
j_gene: TRBJ1-1; abundance: few; d_gene: -; v_gene: TRBV7-6; CDR3nt: TGTGCCAGCAGCCTCGGACAGATACTGAACACTGAAGCTTTCTTT; CDR3aa: CASSLGQILNTEAFF
j_gene: TRBJ2-2; abundance: -; d_gene: TRBD2; v_gene: TRBV19; CDR3nt: TGTGCCAGTAGTAAGGGACTAGCGGGTGGGGACACCGGGGAGCTGTTTTTT; CDR3aa: CASSKGLAGGDTGELFF